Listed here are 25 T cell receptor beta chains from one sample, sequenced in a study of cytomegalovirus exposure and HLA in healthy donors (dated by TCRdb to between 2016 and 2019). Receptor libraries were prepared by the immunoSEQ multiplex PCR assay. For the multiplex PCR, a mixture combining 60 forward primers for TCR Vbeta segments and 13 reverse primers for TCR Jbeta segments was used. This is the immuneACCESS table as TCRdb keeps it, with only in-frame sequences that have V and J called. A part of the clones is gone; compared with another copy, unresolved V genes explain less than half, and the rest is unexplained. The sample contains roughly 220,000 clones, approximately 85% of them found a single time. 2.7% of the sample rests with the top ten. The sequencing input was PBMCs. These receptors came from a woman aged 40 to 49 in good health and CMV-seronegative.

The CDR3 here is CASSLDSNTGELFF. The CDR3 coding sequence is TGTGCCAGCAGCTTAGACTCGAACACCGGGGAGCTGTTTTTT. The V and J genes are TRBV7-9 and TRBJ2-2; D remains unclear. Trimming took 1 base from V and 0 from J, leaving 3 bases between them. The germline gives CDR1 SEHNR, CDR2 FQNEAQ (reference sequence). There are 14 residues in the CDR3.

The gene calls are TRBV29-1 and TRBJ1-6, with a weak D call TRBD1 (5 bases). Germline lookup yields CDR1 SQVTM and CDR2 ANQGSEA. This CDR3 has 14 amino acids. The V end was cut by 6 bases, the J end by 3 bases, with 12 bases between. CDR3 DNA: TGCAGCGTACAGGAAAACTACTATAATTCACCCCTCCACTTT. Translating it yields CSVQENYYNSPLHF.

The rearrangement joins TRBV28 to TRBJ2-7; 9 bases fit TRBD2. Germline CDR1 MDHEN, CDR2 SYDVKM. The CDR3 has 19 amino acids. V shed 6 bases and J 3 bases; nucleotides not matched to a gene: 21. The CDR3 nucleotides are TGTGCCAGCAGGGAGAGGGGTGCCAGCGGGAGGACGGGTGTCTACGAGCAGTACTTC. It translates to CASRERGASGRTGVYEQYF.

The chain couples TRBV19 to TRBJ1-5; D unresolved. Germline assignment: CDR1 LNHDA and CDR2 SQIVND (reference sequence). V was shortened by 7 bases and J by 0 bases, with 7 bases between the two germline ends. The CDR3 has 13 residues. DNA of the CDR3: TGTGCCAGTAACTCATATAGCAATCAGCCCCAGCATTTT. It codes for CASNSYSNQPQHF.

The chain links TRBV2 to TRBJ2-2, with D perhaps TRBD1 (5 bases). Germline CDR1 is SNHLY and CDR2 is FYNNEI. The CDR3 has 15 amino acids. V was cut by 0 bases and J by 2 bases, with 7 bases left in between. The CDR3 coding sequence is TGTGCCAGCAGTGAAGCCGGACAAAACACCGGGGAGCTGTTTTTT. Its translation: CASSEAGQNTGELFF. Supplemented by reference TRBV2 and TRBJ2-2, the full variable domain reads EPEVTQTPSHQVTQMGQEVILRCVPISNHLYFYWYRQILGQKVEFLVSFYNNEISEKSEIFDDQFSVERPDGSNFTLKIRSTKLEDSAMYFCASSEAGQNTGELFFGEGSRLTVL.

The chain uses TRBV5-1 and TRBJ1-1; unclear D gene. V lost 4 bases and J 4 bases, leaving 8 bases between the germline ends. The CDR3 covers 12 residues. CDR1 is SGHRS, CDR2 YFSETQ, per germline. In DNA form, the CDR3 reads TGCGCCAGCAGCGAGGACTTCACTGAAGCTTTCTTT. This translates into CASSEDFTEAFF.

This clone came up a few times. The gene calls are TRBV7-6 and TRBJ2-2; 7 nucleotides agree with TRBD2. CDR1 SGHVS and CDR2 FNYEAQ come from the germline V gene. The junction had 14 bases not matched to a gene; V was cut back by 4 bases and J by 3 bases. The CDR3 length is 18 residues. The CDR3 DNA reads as TGTGCCAGCAGCTCCGCCTTAAGTGGCGGGAGTTACACCGGGGAGCTGTTTTTT. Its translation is CASSSALSGGSYTGELFF.

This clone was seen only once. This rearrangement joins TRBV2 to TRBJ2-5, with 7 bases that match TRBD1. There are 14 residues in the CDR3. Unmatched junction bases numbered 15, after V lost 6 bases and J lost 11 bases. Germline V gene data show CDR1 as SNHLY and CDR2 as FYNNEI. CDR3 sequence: CASSILKGAGEQYF. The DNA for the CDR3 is TGTGCCAGCAGCATTCTTAAGGGGGCCGGGGAGCAGTACTTC.

The CDR3: CASSISGQGAYTGELFF. In DNA form, the CDR3 reads TGTGCCAGTAGTATTTCGGGACAGGGGGCGTACACCGGGGAGCTGTTTTTT. The V call is TRBV19, the J call TRBJ2-2; 12 positions match TRBD1. The CDR3 has 17 residues. Per germline, CDR1 LNHDA and CDR2 SQIVND (reference sequence). V lost 3 bases and J lost 3; bases outside the gene matches: 5.

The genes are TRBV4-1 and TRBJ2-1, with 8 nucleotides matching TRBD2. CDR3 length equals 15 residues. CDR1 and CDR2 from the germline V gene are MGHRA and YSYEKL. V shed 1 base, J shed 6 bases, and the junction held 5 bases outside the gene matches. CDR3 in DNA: TGCGCCAGCAGCCAAGTGACGGGAGGGGTCAATGAGCAGTTCTTC. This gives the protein CASSQVTGGVNEQFF.

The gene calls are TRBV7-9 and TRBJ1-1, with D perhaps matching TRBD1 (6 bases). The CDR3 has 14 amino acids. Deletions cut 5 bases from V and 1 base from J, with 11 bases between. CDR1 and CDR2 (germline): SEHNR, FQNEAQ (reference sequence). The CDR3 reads CASSRGGENTEAFF. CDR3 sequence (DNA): TGTGCCAGCAGCCGAGGGGGGGAGAACACTGAAGCTTTCTTT.

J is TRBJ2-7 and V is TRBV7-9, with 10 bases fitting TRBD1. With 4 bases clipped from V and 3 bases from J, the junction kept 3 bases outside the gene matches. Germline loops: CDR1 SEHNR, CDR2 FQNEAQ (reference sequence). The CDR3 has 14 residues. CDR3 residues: CASSSTGGLYEQYF. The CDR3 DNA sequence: TGTGCCAGCAGCTCGACAGGGGGCCTCTACGAGCAGTACTTC. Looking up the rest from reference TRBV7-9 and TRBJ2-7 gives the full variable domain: DTGVSQNPRHKITKRGQNVTFRCDPISEHNRLYWYRQTLGQGPEFLTYFQNEAQLEKSRLLSDRFSAERPKGSFSTLEIQRTEQGDSAMYLCASSSTGGLYEQYFGPGTRLTVT.

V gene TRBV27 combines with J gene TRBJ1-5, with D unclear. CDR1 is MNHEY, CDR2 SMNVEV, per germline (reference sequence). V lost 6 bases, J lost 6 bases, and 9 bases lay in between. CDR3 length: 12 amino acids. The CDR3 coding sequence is TGTGCCAGCAGCCTCGCGGGTCAGCCCCAGCATTTT. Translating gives CASSLAGQPQHF.

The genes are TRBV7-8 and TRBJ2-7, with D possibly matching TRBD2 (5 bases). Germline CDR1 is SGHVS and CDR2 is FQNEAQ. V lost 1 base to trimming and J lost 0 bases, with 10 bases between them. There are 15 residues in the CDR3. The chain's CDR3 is CASSLGGRASYEQYF. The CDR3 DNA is TGTGCCAGCAGCTTAGGTGGGCGGGCCTCCTACGAGCAGTACTTC.

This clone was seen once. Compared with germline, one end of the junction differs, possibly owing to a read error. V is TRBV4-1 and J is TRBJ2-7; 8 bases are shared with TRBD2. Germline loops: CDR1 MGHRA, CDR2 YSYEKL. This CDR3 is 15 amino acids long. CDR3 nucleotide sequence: TGCGCCAGCAGCCAGTCACTAGCGGACTCCCACGAGCAGTACTTC. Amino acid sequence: CASSQSLADSHEQYF.

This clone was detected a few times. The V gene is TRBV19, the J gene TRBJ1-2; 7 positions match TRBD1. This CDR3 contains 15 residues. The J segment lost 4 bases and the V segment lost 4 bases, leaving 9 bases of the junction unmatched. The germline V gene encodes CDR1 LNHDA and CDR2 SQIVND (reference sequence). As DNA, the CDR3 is TGTGCCAGTAGTACCTCAGGGGGATCTACCTATGGCTACACCTTC. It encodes CASSTSGGSTYGYTF.

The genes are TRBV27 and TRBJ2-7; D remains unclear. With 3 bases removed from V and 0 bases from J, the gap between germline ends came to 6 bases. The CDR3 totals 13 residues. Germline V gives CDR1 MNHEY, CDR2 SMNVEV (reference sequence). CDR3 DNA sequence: TGTGCCAGCAGTTTCGCGAGCTCCTACGAGCAGTACTTC. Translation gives CASSFASSYEQYF.

The CDR3 is CSVAPRGVNTEAFF. DNA of the CDR3: TGCAGCGTAGCGCCCAGGGGCGTGAACACTGAAGCTTTCTTT. This chain links TRBV29-1 with TRBJ1-1; perhaps TRBD1 as D (6 bases). Germline V CDR1 and CDR2: SQVTM, ANQGSEA. Trimming stripped 6 bases from V and 0 bases from J, with 14 bases between. There are 14 residues in the CDR3. Combining the CDR3 with reference TRBV29-1 and TRBJ1-1 gives the whole variable domain SAVISQKPSRDICQRGTSLTIQCQVDSQVTMMFWYRQQPGQSLTLIATANQGSEATYESGFVIDKFPISRPNLTFSTLTVSNMSPEDSSIYLCSVAPRGVNTEAFFGQGTRLTVV.

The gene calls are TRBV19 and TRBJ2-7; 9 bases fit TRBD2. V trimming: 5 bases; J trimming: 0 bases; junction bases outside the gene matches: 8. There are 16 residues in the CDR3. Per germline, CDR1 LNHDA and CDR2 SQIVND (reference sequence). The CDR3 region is CASSAGSGGTSYEQYF. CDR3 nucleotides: TGTGCCAGTAGTGCGGGTAGCGGGGGAACCTCCTACGAGCAGTACTTC. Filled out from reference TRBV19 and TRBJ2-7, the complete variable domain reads DGGITQSPKYLFRKEGQNVTLSCEQNLNHDAMYWYRQDPGQGLRLIYYSQIVNDFQKGDIAEGYSVSREKKESFPLTVTSAQKNPTAFYLCASSAGSGGTSYEQYFGPGTRLTVT.

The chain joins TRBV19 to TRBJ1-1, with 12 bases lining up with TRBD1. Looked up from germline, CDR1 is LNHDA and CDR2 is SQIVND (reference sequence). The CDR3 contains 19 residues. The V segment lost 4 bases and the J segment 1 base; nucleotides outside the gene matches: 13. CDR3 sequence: CASSRSSGQGARGNTEAFF. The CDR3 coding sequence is TGTGCCAGTAGTAGGTCGTCGGGACAGGGGGCGAGAGGGAACACTGAAGCTTTCTTT.

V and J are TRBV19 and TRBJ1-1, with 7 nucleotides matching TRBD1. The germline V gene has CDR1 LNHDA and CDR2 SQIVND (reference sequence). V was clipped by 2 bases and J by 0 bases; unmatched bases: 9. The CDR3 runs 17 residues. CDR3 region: CASSILGKRGLNTEAFF. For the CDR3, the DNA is TGTGCCAGTAGTATACTCGGAAAAAGGGGGCTGAACACTGAAGCTTTCTTT.

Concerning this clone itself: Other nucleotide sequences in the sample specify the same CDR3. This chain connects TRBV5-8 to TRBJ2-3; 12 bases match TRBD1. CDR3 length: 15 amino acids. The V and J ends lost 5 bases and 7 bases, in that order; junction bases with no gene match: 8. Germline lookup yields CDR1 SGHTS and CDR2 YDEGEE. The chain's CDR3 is CASSRPGQGANTQYF. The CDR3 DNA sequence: TGTGCCAGCAGTCGACCGGGACAGGGGGCAAATACGCAGTATTTT.

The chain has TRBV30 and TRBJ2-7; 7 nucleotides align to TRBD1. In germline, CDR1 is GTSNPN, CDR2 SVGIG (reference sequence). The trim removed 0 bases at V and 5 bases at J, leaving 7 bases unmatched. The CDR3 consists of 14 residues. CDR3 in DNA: TGTGCCTGGAGTGTAACGACAGGGATCCACGAGCAGTACTTC. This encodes CAWSVTTGIHEQYF.

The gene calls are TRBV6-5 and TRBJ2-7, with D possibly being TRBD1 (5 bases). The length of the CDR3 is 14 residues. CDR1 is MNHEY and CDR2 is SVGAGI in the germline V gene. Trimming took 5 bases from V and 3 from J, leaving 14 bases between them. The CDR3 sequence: CASSRQGAYYEQYF. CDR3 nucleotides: TGTGCCAGCAGTCGCCAAGGGGCGTACTACGAGCAGTACTTC.

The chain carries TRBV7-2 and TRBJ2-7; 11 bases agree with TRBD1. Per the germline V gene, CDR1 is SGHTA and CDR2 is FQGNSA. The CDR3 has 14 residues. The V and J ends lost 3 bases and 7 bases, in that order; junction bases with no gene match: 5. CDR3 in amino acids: CASSFGQGAEEQYF. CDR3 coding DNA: TGTGCCAGCAGCTTCGGACAGGGGGCTGAAGAGCAGTACTTC.